Shown below are 17 T cell receptor beta chains from a single sample sequenced in a study of blood T cell repertoires in COVID-19. TCRdb's table, derived via immunoSEQ multiplex PCR, lists solely in-frame clones and lacks some. The table lists 300,000 to 350,000 clones, 75% to 95% of them singletons. Input material: peripheral blood. The receptors come from a woman in her twenties or thirties with COVID-19, enrolled during active disease.

The rearrangement uses TRBV5-1 and TRBJ1-2; weak D call: TRBD1 (5 bases). CDR1 and CDR2 (germline): SGHRS, YFSETQ. The CDR3 is 14 amino acids. Deletions cut 4 bases from V and 5 bases from J, with 15 bases between. The chain's CDR3 is CASSVAQGGYGYTF. The CDR3 DNA sequence: TGCGCCAGCAGCGTGGCCCAGGGAGGATATGGCTACACCTTC.

The chain is built from TRBV19 and TRBJ1-5, with 7 bases matching TRBD1. The CDR3 is made up of 15 amino acids. With V trimmed by 3 bases and J by 4 bases, 6 bases remained unmatched. Germline-derived CDR1 and CDR2 are LNHDA and SQIVND (reference sequence). The CDR3 loop is CASSIKKGANQPQHF. The DNA of the CDR3 is TGTGCCAGTAGTATTAAGAAGGGGGCGAATCAGCCCCAGCATTTT.

The rearrangement uses TRBV9 and TRBJ2-3; 10 positions agree with TRBD2. The V gene's germline CDR1 is SGDLS and CDR2 YYNGEE. CDR3 size: 18 residues. The V gene end was trimmed by 0 bases and the J gene end by 0 bases; junction bases not matched to a gene: 7. The CDR3 DNA sequence: TGTGCCAGCAGCGTAGAGCCTAGCGGGAGAGTCAGCACAGATACGCAGTATTTT. Residues: CASSVEPSGRVSTDTQYF.

The genes are TRBV10-1 and TRBJ2-2; TRBD1 aligns across 7 bases. The junction had 8 bases not matched to a gene; V was cut back by 4 bases and J by 0 bases. The CDR3 has 17 amino acids. CDR1 and CDR2 (germline): WNHNN, SYGVQD (reference sequence). DNA for the CDR3: TGCGCCAGCAGTGCGCCACAGGGGCTGTCGAACACCGGGGAGCTGTTTTTT. Translation gives CASSAPQGLSNTGELFF.

The gene calls are TRBV6-2 or TRBV6-3 and TRBJ1-4; D gene unclear. Germline assignment: CDR1 MNHEY and CDR2 SVGEGT. CDR3 length: 17 amino acids. Trimming cost V 4 bases and J 8 bases, with 23 bases left between them. The CDR3 region is CASSSPHRTATGEKLFF. In DNA, the CDR3 is TGTGCCAGCAGTTCACCCCACCGGACGGCGACGGGGGAAAAACTGTTTTTT.

The chain employs TRBV6-1 and TRBJ2-7; TRBD2 aligns across 11 bases. The CDR3 has 15 amino acids. The V and J ends lost 10 bases and 0 bases, in that order; junction bases with no gene match: 8. Germline V gene lookup returns CDR1 MNHNS and CDR2 SASEGT. CDR3 sequence reads: CATSLTSGSSYEQYF. DNA for the CDR3: TGTGCCACTTCTCTCACTAGCGGGAGCTCCTACGAGCAGTACTTC.

As regards this clone: Other DNA sequences within the sample encode an identical CDR3. The chain uses TRBV27 and TRBJ2-3; D is uncertain. Germline CDR1 MNHEY, CDR2 SMNVEV (reference sequence). Trimming took 0 bases from V and 5 from J, leaving 6 bases between them. The length of the CDR3 is 13 residues. The CDR3 here is CASSLSSLDTQYF. CDR3 in DNA: TGTGCCAGCAGTTTATCGTCCTTAGATACGCAGTATTTT.

The genes are TRBV7-2 and TRBJ1-3, with D possibly TRBD1 on 6 matching bases. The CDR3 is made up of 15 amino acids. From germline, CDR1 is SGHTA and CDR2 FQGNSA. Between the trimmed V and J ends, which lost 1 base and 1 base, there was a span of 8 bases. The CDR3 sequence: CASSLGGRSGNTIYF. The CDR3 coding sequence is TGTGCCAGCAGCTTAGGGGGGCGGTCTGGAAACACCATATATTTT.

The genes are TRBV30 and TRBJ2-7; possible D gene TRBD2, 6 bases. CDR3 length equals 12 residues. V lost 1 base and J lost 11, with 15 bases in between. Germline loops: CDR1 GTSNPN, CDR2 SVGIG (reference sequence). CDR3 loop: CAWSDQDRREYF. DNA for the CDR3: TGTGCCTGGAGTGATCAGGACCGGAGGGAGTACTTC.

CDR3 sequence reads: CASSAPGQGSYNEQFF. CDR3 in DNA: TGTGCCAGCAGCGCACCGGGACAGGGATCCTACAATGAGCAGTTCTTC. The chain joins TRBV2 to TRBJ2-1, with 9 bases identical to TRBD1. Germline values: CDR1 SNHLY, CDR2 FYNNEI. With 6 bases clipped from V and 1 base from J, the junction kept 7 bases outside the gene matches. CDR3 length: 16 amino acids. The whole variable domain, filled in from reference TRBV2 and TRBJ2-1, reads EPEVTQTPSHQVTQMGQEVILRCVPISNHLYFYWYRQILGQKVEFLVSFYNNEISEKSEIFDDQFSVERPDGSNFTLKIRSTKLEDSAMYFCASSAPGQGSYNEQFFGPGTRLTVL.

This chain uses TRBV25-1 with TRBJ2-1, with 14 bases fitting TRBD2. Per germline, CDR1 MGHDK and CDR2 SYGVNS. This CDR3 region has 16 residues. V lost 4 bases to trimming and J lost 7 bases; unmatched junction nucleotides: 6. CDR3 sequence (DNA): TGTGCCAGCAGTGCCCCGGGACTAGCGGGAGTGAATGAGCAGTTCTTC. Translation: CASSAPGLAGVNEQFF. The entire variable domain, with the rest obtained from reference TRBV25-1 and TRBJ2-1, is as follows: EADIYQTPRYLVIGTGKKITLECSQTMGHDKMYWYQQDPGMELHLIHYSYGVNSTEKGDLSSESTVSRIRTEHFPLTLESARPSHTSQYLCASSAPGLAGVNEQFFGPGTRLTVL.

The chain joins TRBV2 to TRBJ2-7, with D unclear. V lost 2 bases and J 1 base, leaving 3 bases between the germline ends. CDR1 SNHLY and CDR2 FYNNEI come from the germline V gene. CDR3 length: 12 amino acids. CDR3 sequence: CASSEQSYEQYF. In DNA form, the CDR3 reads TGTGCCAGCAGTGAACAGTCCTACGAGCAGTACTTC.

V and J are TRBV5-1 and TRBJ2-7; 10 bases line up with TRBD1. CDR1 and CDR2 (germline): SGHRS, YFSETQ. This CDR3 contains 18 residues. V gave up 4 bases and J gave up 4 bases; unmatched junction bases: 17. CDR3 coding DNA: TGCGCCAGCAGCAACTCCGGAGCCGGGACAGGGGCGATGTACGAGCAGTACTTC. Translating it yields CASSNSGAGTGAMYEQYF.

The chain is built from TRBV15 and TRBJ2-7; 7 bases align to TRBD2. V lost 1 base and J lost 5; bases outside the gene matches: 8. The CDR3 contains 15 residues. CDR1 is LNHNV, CDR2 YYDKDF, per germline (reference sequence). The CDR3 nucleotides read TGTGCCACCAGCAGAGTTCTAGGCGGGAGTAACGAGCAGTACTTC. It is translated as CATSRVLGGSNEQYF.

This clone turned up a few times. The chain employs TRBV28 and TRBJ2-3, with a possible D match to TRBD2 (5 bases). From germline, CDR1 is MDHEN and CDR2 SYDVKM. The V gene lost 3 bases and the J gene lost 4 bases, with 14 bases spanning the gap. The CDR3 contains 15 residues. As DNA, the CDR3 is TGTGCCAGCAGTTTCAGGCGGAACGGGGCAGATACGCAGTATTTT. Its translation is CASSFRRNGADTQYF.

The J gene is TRBJ1-2, the V gene TRBV28, with a possible D match to TRBD1 (5 bases). CDR3 length equals 16 residues. Deletions cut 5 bases from V and 1 base from J, with 17 bases between. CDR1 is MDHEN, CDR2 SYDVKM, per germline. The CDR3 protein is CASSDRDSPRNYGYTF. DNA of the CDR3: TGTGCCAGCAGTGACCGTGACAGTCCACGTAACTATGGCTACACCTTC.

The rearrangement joins TRBV30 to TRBJ1-3; tentatively, D is TRBD1 (6 bases). This CDR3 contains 13 residues. Trimming took 4 bases from V and 2 from J, leaving 9 bases between them. Germline CDR1 reads GTSNPN; CDR2 reads SVGIG (reference sequence). The CDR3 protein is CAWIGGTGNTIYF. DNA for the CDR3: TGTGCCTGGATAGGGGGAACTGGAAACACCATATATTTT.